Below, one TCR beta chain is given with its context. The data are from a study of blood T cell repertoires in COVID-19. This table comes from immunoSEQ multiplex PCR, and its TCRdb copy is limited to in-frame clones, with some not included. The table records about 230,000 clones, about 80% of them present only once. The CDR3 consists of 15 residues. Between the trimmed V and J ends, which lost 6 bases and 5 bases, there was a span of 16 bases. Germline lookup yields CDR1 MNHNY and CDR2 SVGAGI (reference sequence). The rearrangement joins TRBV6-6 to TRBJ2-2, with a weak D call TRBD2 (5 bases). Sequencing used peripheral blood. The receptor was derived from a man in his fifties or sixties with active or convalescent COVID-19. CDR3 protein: CASSSLASVTGELFF. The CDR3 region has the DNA TGTGCCAGCAGCTCTCTAGCTTCCGTGACCGGGGAGCTGTTTTTT.